This T cell receptor beta chain was profiled in a study of early T cells in non-severe SARS-CoV-2 infection. In the study overall: The chains were unpaired, and the sequenced material was bulk RNA from unsorted whole blood. Whole-study results and caveats: Anti-spike CD8 responses were favored in VDJdb matching, and private and CD4 specificities were missed.

The V gene's germline CDR1 is SGHNT and CDR2 YENEEA. The CDR3 has 14 amino acids. TCRdb ran MiXCR on the 5' RACE reads and lists one entry per CDR3 protein. The sample records 53,000 or so distinct CDR3 sequences, 8.5% to 10% being singletons. This clonotype has only a few counts. Its antigen remains unidentified. One end of the junction is discordant with germline, which a read error may explain. The sequencing sample was made of whole blood. The J gene is TRBJ2-1, the V gene TRBV11-3, with D tentatively TRBD2 (7 bases). The receptor was derived from an adult who was a healthcare worker with PCR-confirmed SARS-CoV-2 infection or an uninfected control (not recorded which). In nucleotides, the CDR3 is TGTGCCAGCAGCCCGGGGGGCTCCAACAATGAGCAGTTCTTC. Translated, it gives CASSPGGSNNEQFF. Combining the CDR3 with reference TRBV11-3 and TRBJ2-1 gives the whole variable domain EAGVVQSPRYKIIEKKQPVAFWCNPISGHNTLYWYLQNLGQGPELLIRYENEEAVDDSQLPKDRFSAERLKGVDSTLKIQPAELGDSAVYLCASSPGGSNNEQFFGPGTRLTVL.